This T cell receptor beta chain appears in the sequencing data of a study of identical twins' blood T cells. The study, taken as a whole, reports: Even for out-of-frame TCRbeta, twins reportedly shared V gene usage much more than unrelated donors.

Per the study methods: Clonotypes per individual ranged from about 95,000 to nearly 500,000. TCRdb recomputed calls from the 5' RACE reads with MiXCR, one row per CDR3 protein. These V and J calls are TCRdb output, not the study's own analysis. Among 350,000 to 450,000 distinct CDR3 sequences listed, under 30% were seen once. Germline values: CDR1 LGHNT, CDR2 FRNRAP. CDR3 size: 14 residues. With 0 bases removed from V and 4 bases from J, the gap between germline ends came to 9 bases. As for this clonotype: Its antigen is unknown.

The donors were healthy female monozygous twins, three pairs in total. Sequenced material: PBMCs. The chain recombines TRBV12-5 with TRBJ1-1; unclear D gene. The TCR comes from a woman aged 18-49 years in good health. CDR3 sequence: CASGLVTESTEAFF. In DNA, the CDR3 is TGTGCTAGTGGTTTGGTTACAGAGAGCACTGAAGCTTTCTTT.